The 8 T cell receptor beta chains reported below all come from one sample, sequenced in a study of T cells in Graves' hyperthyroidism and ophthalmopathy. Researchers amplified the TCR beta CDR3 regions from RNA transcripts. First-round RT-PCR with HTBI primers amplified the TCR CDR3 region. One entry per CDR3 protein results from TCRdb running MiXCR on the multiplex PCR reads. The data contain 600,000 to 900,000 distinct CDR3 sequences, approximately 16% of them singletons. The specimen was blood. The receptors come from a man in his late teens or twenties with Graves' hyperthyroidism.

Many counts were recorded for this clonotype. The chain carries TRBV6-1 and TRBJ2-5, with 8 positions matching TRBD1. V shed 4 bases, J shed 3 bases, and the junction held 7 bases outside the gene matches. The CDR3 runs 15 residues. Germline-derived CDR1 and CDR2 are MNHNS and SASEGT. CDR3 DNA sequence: TGTGCCAGCAGTGGCAGACAGGGGTCGGAAGAGACCCAGTACTTC. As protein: CASSGRQGSEETQYF.

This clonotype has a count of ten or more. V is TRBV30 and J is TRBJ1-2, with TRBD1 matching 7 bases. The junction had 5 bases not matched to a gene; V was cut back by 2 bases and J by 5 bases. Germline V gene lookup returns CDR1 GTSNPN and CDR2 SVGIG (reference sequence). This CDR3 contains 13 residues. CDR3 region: CAWSRDRPYGYTF. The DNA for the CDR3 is TGTGCCTGGAGTCGGGACAGACCTTATGGCTACACCTTC.

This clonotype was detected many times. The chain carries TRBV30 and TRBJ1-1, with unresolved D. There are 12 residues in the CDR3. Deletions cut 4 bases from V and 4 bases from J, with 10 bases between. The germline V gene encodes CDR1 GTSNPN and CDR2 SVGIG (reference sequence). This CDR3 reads CAWKLVFTEAFF. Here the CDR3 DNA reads TGTGCCTGGAAATTGGTGTTCACTGAAGCTTTCTTT.

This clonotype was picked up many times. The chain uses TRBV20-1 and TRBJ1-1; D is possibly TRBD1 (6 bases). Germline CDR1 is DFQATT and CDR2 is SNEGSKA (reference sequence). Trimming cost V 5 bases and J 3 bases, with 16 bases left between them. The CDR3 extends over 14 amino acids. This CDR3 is CSAPSSDSDTEAFF. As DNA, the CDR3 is TGCAGTGCTCCCTCTTCGGACAGTGACACTGAAGCTTTCTTT.

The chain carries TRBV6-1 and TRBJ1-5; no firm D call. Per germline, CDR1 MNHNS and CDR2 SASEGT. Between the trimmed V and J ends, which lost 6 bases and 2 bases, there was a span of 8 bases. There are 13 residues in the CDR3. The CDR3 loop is CASSGPGNQPQHF. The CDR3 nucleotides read TGTGCCAGCAGCGGACCGGGCAATCAGCCCCAGCATTTT.

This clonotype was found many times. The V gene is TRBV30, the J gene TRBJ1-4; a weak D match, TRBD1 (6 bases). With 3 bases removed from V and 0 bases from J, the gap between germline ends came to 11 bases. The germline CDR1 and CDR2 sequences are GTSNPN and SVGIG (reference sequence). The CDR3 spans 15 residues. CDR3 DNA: TGTGCCTGGAGGGGACCAGGGGCAACTAATGAAAAACTGTTTTTT. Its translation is CAWRGPGATNEKLFF.

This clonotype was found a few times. CDR3 sequence (DNA): TGTGCCAGCAGCGTAAGGGTCACCGGGGAGCTGTTTTTT. This codes for CASSVRVTGELFF. The chain recombines TRBV9 with TRBJ2-2; D unclear. V was clipped by 1 base and J by 4 bases, with 5 bases between them. Germline assignment: CDR1 SGDLS and CDR2 YYNGEE. This CDR3 contains 13 residues.

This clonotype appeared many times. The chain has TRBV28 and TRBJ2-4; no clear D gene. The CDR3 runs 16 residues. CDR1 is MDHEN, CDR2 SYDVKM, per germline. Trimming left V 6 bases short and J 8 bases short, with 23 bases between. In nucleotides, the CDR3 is TGTGCCAGCAGCTTGAGTTTAGGGCTCCGGACGGACATTCAGTACTTC. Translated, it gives CASSLSLGLRTDIQYF.